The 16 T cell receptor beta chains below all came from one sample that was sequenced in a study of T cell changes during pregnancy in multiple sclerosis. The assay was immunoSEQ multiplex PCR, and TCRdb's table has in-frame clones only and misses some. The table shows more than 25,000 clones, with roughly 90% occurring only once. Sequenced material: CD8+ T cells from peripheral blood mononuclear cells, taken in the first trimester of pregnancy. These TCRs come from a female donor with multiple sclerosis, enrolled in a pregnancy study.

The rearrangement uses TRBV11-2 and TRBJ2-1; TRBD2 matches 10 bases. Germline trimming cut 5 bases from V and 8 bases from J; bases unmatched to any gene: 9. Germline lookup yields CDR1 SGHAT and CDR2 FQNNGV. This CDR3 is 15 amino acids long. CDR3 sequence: CASSPAGGPGYEQFF. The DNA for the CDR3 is TGTGCCAGCAGCCCAGCGGGGGGGCCGGGGTATGAGCAGTTCTTC.

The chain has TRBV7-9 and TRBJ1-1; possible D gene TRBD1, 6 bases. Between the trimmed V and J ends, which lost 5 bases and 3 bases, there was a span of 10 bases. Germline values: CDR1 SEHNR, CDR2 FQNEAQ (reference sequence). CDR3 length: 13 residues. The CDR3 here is CASSPWTDTEAFF. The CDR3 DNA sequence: TGTGCCAGCAGCCCATGGACAGACACTGAAGCTTTCTTT.

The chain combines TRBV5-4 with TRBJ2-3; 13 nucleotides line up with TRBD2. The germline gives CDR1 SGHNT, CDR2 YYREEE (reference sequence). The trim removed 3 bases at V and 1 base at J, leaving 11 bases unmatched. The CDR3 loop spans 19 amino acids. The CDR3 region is CASSWLGTSGEVGTDTQYF. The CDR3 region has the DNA TGTGCCAGCAGCTGGCTCGGGACTAGCGGGGAGGTTGGCACAGATACGCAGTATTTT.

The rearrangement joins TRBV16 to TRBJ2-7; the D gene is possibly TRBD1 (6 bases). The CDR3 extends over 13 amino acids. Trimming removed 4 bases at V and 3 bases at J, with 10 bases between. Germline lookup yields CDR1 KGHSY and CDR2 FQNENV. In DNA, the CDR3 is TGTGCCAGCAGCCCCATAGGGGGCTACGAGCAGTACTTC. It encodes CASSPIGGYEQYF.

The CDR3 sequence: CAWSAAQGSSYEQYF. For the CDR3, the DNA is TGTGCCTGGAGTGCCGCACAGGGGAGCTCCTACGAGCAGTACTTC. The J gene is TRBJ2-7, the V gene TRBV30; TRBD1 matches at 7 bases. Germline values: CDR1 GTSNPN, CDR2 SVGIG (reference sequence). The CDR3 extends over 15 amino acids. Trimming took 1 base from V and 0 from J; bases not matched to a gene: 6.

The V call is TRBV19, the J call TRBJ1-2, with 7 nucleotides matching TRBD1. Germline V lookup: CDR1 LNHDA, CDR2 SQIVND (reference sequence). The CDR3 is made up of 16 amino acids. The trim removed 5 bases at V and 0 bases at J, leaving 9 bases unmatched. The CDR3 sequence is CASSRAAQGANYGYTF. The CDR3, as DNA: TGTGCCAGTAGTCGAGCCGCTCAGGGGGCTAACTATGGCTACACCTTC.

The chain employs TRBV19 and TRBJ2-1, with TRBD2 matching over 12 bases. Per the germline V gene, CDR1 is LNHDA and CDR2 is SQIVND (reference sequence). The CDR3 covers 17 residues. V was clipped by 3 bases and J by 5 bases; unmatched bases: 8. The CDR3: CASSMEAGLAGHNEQFF. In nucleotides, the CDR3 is TGTGCCAGTAGTATGGAAGCGGGACTAGCGGGCCACAATGAGCAGTTCTTC.

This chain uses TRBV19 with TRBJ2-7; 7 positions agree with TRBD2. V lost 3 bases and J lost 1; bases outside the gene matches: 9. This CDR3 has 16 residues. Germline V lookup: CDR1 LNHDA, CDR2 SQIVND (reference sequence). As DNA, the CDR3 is TGTGCCAGTAGTATGGGAGGGGTCAGCCTATCCTACGAGCAGTACTTC. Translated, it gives CASSMGGVSLSYEQYF.

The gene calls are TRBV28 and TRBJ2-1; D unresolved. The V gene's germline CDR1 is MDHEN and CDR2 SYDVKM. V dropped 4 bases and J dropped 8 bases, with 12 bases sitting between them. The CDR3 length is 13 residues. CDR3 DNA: TGTGCCAGCAGTTCCCCTTCTAACGATGAGCAGTTCTTC. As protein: CASSSPSNDEQFF.

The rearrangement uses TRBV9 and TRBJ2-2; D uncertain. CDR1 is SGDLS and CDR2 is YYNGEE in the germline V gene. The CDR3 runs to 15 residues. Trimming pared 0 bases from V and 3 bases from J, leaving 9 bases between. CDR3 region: CASSVGGFDTGELFF. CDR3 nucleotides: TGTGCCAGCAGCGTAGGAGGATTTGACACCGGGGAGCTGTTTTTT.

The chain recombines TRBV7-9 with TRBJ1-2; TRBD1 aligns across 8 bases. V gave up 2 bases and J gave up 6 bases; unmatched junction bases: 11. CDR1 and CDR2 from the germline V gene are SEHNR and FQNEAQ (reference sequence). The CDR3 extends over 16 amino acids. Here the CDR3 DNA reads TGTGCCAGCAGCTTACAGTCAGGGGGCGGGCCAAATGGCTACACCTTC. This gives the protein CASSLQSGGGPNGYTF.

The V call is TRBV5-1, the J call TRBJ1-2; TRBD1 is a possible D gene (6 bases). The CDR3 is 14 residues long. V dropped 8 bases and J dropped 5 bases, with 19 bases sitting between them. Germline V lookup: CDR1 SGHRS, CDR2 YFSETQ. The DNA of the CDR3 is TGCGCCAGTGGAACAGGCGGGGGCTTGTATGGCTACACCTTC. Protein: CASGTGGGLYGYTF. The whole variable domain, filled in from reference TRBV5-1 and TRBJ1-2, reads KAGVTQTPRYLIKTRGQQVTLSCSPISGHRSVSWYQQTPGQGLQFLFEYFSETQRNKGNFPGRFSGRQFSNSRSEMNVSTLELGDSALYLCASGTGGGLYGYTFGSGTRLTVV.

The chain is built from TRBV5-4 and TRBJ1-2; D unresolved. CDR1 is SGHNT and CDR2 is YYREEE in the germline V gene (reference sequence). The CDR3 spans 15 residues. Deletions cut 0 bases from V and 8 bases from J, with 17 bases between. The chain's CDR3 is CASSLAWEEGGGYTF. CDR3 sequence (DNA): TGTGCCAGCAGCTTGGCCTGGGAGGAGGGAGGCGGCTACACCTTC.

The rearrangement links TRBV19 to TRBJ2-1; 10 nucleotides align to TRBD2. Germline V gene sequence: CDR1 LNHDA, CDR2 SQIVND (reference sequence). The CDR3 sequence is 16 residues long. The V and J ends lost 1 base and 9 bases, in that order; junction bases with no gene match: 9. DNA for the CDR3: TGTGCCAGTAGTATAGTGGGGAGCGGGGGGGTGTCTGAGCAGTTCTTC. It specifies CASSIVGSGGVSEQFF.

The CDR3 coding sequence is TGTGCCAGCAGCGTGGCGGGGGGAGATGATGAGCAGTTCTTC. Its protein product is CASSVAGGDDEQFF. The chain joins TRBV9 to TRBJ2-1, with 8 bases identical to TRBD2. The CDR3 extends over 14 amino acids. Per the germline V gene, CDR1 is SGDLS and CDR2 is YYNGEE. Trimming removed 2 bases from V and 8 bases from J; junction bases left unmatched: 6.

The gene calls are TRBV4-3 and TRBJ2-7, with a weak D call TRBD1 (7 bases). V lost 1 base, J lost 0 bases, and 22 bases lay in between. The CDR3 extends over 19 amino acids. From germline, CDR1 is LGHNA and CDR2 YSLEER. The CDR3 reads CASSQGTGQGGYSSYEQYF. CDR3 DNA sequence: TGCGCCAGCAGCCAAGGCACAGGGCAGGGGGGCTATAGCTCCTACGAGCAGTACTTC.